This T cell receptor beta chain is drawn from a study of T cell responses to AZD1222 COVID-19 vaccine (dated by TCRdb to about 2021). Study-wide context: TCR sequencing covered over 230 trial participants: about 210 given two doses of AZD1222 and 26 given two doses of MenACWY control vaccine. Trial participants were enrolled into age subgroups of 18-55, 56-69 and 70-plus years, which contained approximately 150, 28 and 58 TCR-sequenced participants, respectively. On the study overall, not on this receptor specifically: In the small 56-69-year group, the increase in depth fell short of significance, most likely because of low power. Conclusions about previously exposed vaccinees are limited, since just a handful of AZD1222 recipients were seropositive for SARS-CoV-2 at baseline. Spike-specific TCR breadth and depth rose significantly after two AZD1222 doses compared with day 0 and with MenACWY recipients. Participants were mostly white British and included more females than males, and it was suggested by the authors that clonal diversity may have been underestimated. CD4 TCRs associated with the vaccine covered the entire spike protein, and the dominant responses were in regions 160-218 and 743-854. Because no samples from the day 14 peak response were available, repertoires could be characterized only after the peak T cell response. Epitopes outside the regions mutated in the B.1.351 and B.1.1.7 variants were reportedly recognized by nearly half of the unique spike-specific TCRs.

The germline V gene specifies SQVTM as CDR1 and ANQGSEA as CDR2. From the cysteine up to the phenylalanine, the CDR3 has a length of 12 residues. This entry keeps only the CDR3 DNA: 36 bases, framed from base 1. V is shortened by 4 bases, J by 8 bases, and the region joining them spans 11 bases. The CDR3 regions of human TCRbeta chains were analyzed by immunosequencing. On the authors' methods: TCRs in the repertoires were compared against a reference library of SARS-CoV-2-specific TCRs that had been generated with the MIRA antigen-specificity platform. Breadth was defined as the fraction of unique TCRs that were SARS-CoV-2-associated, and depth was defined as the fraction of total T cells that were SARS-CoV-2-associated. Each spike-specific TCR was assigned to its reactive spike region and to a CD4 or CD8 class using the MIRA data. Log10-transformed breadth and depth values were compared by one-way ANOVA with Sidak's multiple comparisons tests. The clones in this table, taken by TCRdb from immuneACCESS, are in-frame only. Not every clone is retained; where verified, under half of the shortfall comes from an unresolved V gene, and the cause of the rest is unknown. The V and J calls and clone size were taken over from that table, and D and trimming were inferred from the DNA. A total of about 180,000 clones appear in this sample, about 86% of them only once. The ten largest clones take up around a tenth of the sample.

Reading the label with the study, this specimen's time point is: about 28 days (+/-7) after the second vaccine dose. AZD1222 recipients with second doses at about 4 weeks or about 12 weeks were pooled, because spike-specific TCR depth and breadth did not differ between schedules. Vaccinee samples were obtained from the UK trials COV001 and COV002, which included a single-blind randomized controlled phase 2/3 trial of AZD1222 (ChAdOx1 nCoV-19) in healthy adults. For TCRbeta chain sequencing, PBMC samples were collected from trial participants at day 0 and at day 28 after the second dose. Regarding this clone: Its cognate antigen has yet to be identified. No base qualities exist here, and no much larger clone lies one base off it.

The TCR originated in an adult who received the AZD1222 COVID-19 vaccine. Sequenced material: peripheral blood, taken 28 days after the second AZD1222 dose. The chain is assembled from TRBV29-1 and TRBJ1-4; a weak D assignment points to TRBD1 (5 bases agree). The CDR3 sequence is CSVGGVGEKLFF. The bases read TGCAGCGTTGGGGGGGTGGGAGAAAAACTGTTTTTT. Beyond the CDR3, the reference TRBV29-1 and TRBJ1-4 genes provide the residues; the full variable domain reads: SAVISQKPSRDICQRGTSLTIQCQVDSQVTMMFWYRQQPGQSLTLIATANQGSEATYESGFVIDKFPISRPNLTFSTLTVSNMSPEDSSIYLCSVGGVGEKLFFGSGTQLSVL.